This is a list of T cell receptor beta chains from one sample in a study of response to subunit inactivated influenza vaccine. TCRdb itself ran the RT-PCR reads through MiXCR, one entry per CDR3 protein. The sample shows 860,000 or so distinct CDR3 sequences, 21% of them seen only once. The source material was PBMCs from blood, sampled 5 to 6 days after vaccination. Receptors originate from a man aged 50-59 years who received an inactivated influenza vaccine. Each CDR3 is given with its conserved first and last residue. A D gene is named only where the DNA matches it firmly. Clone size is shown for a subset of rows, as once, few, many or a class of expanded clone.

V gene	J gene	D gene	clone size	CDR3 DNA	CDR3 protein
TRBV9	TRBJ2-2	TRBD1	.	TGTGCCAGCAGCGTAGAGAGATCCGGGACAGAAGACCTCCGAGGCACCGGGGAGCTGTTTTTT	CASSVERSGTEDLRGTGELFF
TRBV7-2	TRBJ2-2	TRBD1	.	TGTGCCAGCAGCCTATCCGGGACAGACACCGGGGAGCTGTTTTTT	CASSLSGTDTGELFF
TRBV6-5	TRBJ2-5	TRBD2	.	TGTGCCAGCAGTTCGCTGCGGGGGGTCCTCCAAGAGACCCAGTACTTC	CASSSLRGVLQETQYF
TRBV20-1	TRBJ1-6	TRBD1	few	TGCAGTGCTATGCGGACAGGGCAGGCGGCCCTCCACTTT	CSAMRTGQAALHF
TRBV24-1	TRBJ2-2	.	few	TGTGCCACCAGTGAGGCTCCAGAACTCGGACAGCATAGCGGGGAGCTGTTTTTT	CATSEAPELGQHSGELFF
TRBV3-1	TRBJ1-3	.	.	TGTGCCAGCAGCCAAGACTGGGGCTATGGAAACACCATATATTTT	CASSQDWGYGNTIYF
TRBV20-1	TRBJ2-3	.	.	TGCAGTGCTAGAGTAGGGCCGGCAACAGATACGCAGTATTTT	CSARVGPATDTQYF
TRBV6-2/TRBV6-3	TRBJ2-7	TRBD2	few	TGTGCCAGCAGGAAAGCGGGAGAAACCTACGAGCAGTACTTC	CASRKAGETYEQYF
TRBV5-1	TRBJ2-5	TRBD2	few	TGCGCCAGCAGCGTATTAGCGGGAATGCAAGAGACCCAGTACTTC	CASSVLAGMQETQYF
TRBV9	TRBJ2-1	TRBD2	once	TGTGCCAGCAGCGCACGACACCGGGTCGGGGGGGTTAATGAGCAGTTCTTC	CASSARHRVGGVNEQFF
TRBV4-2	TRBJ2-4	.	few	TGTGCCAGCAGCAGCCGGGAGCGCACCTCCATTCAGTACTTC	CASSSRERTSIQYF
TRBV6-1	TRBJ1-4	TRBD1	few	TGTGCCAGCGCTGATAAAGACAGGGGCAATGAAAAACTGTTTTTT	CASADKDRGNEKLFF
TRBV28	TRBJ2-6	TRBD1	few	TGTGCCAGCAGTCGGACAGGCTCTGGGGCCAACGTCCTGACTTTC	CASSRTGSGANVLTF
TRBV4-2	TRBJ1-6	TRBD1	few	TGTGCCAGCAGCCAGGGGCCGGGACAGGATTCACCCCTCCACTTT	CASSQGPGQDSPLHF
TRBV7-2	TRBJ2-4	.	few	TGTGCCAGCAGCTTAGGCTTAGACATTCAGTACTTC	CASSLGLDIQYF
TRBV7-6	TRBJ2-1	TRBD1	.	TGTGCCAGCAGCCGAAGCCGACAGGGCACCTACAATGAGCAGTTCTTC	CASSRSRQGTYNEQFF
TRBV7-9	TRBJ2-3	.	.	TGTGCCAGCAGCTCCCCCCAGGGGTCAGATACGCAGTATTTT	CASSSPQGSDTQYF
TRBV5-1	TRBJ2-4	.	.	TGCGCCAGCAGTCAAGATCCCCCAGGGCACCCAGCGCCAAAAAACATTCAGTACTTC	CASSQDPPGHPAPKNIQYF
TRBV20-1	TRBJ2-1	.	many	TGCAGTGCTAGGATCGGGAAGGGGTCCAATGAGCAGTTCTTC	CSARIGKGSNEQFF
TRBV18	TRBJ1-1	.	few	TGTGCCAGCTCACGAAACCTGGACAGACAGAACACTGAAGCTTTCTTT	CASSRNLDRQNTEAFF
TRBV20-1	TRBJ2-1	.	.	TGCAGTGCTAGAGATCAGGGGACCCATTCTTACAATGAGCAGTTCTTC	CSARDQGTHSYNEQFF
TRBV4-3	TRBJ2-1	.	few	TGCGCCAGCAGCCAAGATGGGACGGCGGAGTTCTTC	CASSQDGTAEFF
TRBV7-2	TRBJ2-3	.	.	TGTGCCAGCAGCAATCAGCGGGCGAGCACAGATACGCAGTATTTT	CASSNQRASTDTQYF
TRBV27	TRBJ2-3	.	few	TGTGCCAGCAGTTTATCGGGCCGGAAATTGCGGAGCACAGATACGCAGTATTTT	CASSLSGRKLRSTDTQYF
TRBV5-1	TRBJ2-7	.	many	TGTGCCAGCAGTTTGGCCACCATATACGAGCAGTACTTC	CASSLATIYEQYF
TRBV5-5	TRBJ2-5	TRBD1	few	TGTGCCAGCAGCTTACCGGGACAGGCTGAGACCCAGTACTTC	CASSLPGQAETQYF
TRBV5-5	TRBJ2-1	TRBD2	.	TGTGCCAGCAGCTTCGAAGGGACTACGTCCTACAATGAGCAGTTCTTC	CASSFEGTTSYNEQFF
TRBV20-1	TRBJ1-2	.	few	TGCAGTGCTAGAGATAATCTTCGGGAAATCTATGGCTACACCTTC	CSARDNLREIYGYTF